This T cell receptor (beta chain) was captured by sequencing in a study of Tregs in tolerant kidney transplant recipients. Overall study findings and caveats: Tregs expanded with activated donor B cells seemed most donor-specific. No direct test of biological reproducibility was done here. The small number of patients limits these findings pending further validation.

Clones were read by immunoSEQ multiplex PCR, and TCRdb kept only the in-frame ones, dropping some. The data hold around 70,000 clones, with roughly 89% observed a single time. For this clone: Its target is not known.

From germline, CDR1 is MGHRA and CDR2 YSYEKL. V dropped 3 bases and J dropped 1; count of bases not matched to a gene: 0. This CDR3 region has 14 residues. Unstimulated regulatory T cells (CD4+CD25+CD127-), CD4+CD25- non-regulatory cells, CD4 and CD8 cells were FACS-sorted from thawed PBMCs. V usage is TRBV4-1 and J usage is TRBJ1-5, with TRBD1 matching over 7 bases. Sequences were derived from CD8+ T cells from blood, sampled before the transplant. The receptor comes from a human donor who received a combined kidney and bone marrow transplant. CDR3 amino acids: CASSQGQSNQPQHF. For the CDR3, the DNA is TGCGCCAGCAGCCAGGGACAGAGCAATCAGCCCCAGCATTTT.